These 20 T cell receptor beta chains came from one sample sequenced in a study of blood T cell repertoires in COVID-19. Method: immunoSEQ multiplex PCR; TCRdb's copy keeps in-frame clones and lacks some. Seen here are 300,000 or so clones, 75% to 90% observed once, and the top ten hold about 1.6%. The specimen was peripheral blood. These receptor sequences come from a woman aged 40 to 50 who had recovered from COVID-19.

The J gene is TRBJ2-1, the V gene TRBV18; TRBD2 matches 10 bases. With 0 bases clipped from V and 10 bases from J, the junction kept 9 bases outside the gene matches. Germline CDR1 is KGHSH and CDR2 is LQKENI. The CDR3 is made up of 16 amino acids. The CDR3 region has the DNA TGTGCCAGCTCACCACCGAGCGGGGGGGCCCTGGGGGAGCAGTTCTTC. It encodes CASSPPSGGALGEQFF. The full variable domain, with the rest looked up from reference TRBV18 and TRBJ2-1, is NAGVMQNPRHLVRRRGQEARLRCSPMKGHSHVYWYRQLPEEGLKFMVYLQKENIIDESGMPKERFSAEFPKEGPSILRIQQVVRGDSAAYFCASSPPSGGALGEQFFGPGTRLTVL.

V is TRBV7-9 and J is TRBJ1-2, with 9 bases lining up with TRBD1. Germline-derived CDR1 and CDR2 are SEHNR and FQNEAQ (reference sequence). The CDR3 spans 17 residues. With 5 bases clipped from V and 5 bases from J, the junction kept 15 bases outside the gene matches. This CDR3 is CASSPPGQGSPKYGYTF. CDR3 coding DNA: TGTGCCAGCAGCCCGCCGGGACAGGGAAGCCCCAAGTATGGCTACACCTTC. Using reference TRBV7-9 and TRBJ1-2 for the parts outside the CDR3, the full variable domain is DTGVSQNPRHKITKRGQNVTFRCDPISEHNRLYWYRQTLGQGPEFLTYFQNEAQLEKSRLLSDRFSAERPKGSFSTLEIQRTEQGDSAMYLCASSPPGQGSPKYGYTFGSGTRLTVV.

The chain has TRBV2 and TRBJ1-1; 7 bases are a match to TRBD1. CDR3 length equals 15 residues. In germline, CDR1 is SNHLY, CDR2 FYNNEI. The trim removed 2 bases at V and 3 bases at J, leaving 6 bases unmatched. The CDR3 region has the DNA TGTGCCAGCAGTGAATTCAGGGGGGCGGACACTGAAGCTTTCTTT. The encoded protein is CASSEFRGADTEAFF.

J is TRBJ2-4 and V is TRBV19; D gene ambiguous. The V gene's germline CDR1 is LNHDA and CDR2 SQIVND (reference sequence). The CDR3 has 12 amino acids. V lost 1 base to trimming and J lost 6 bases, with 4 bases between them. The CDR3 protein is CASSIVRNIQYF. CDR3 in DNA: TGTGCCAGTAGTATAGTCAGAAACATTCAGTACTTC.

The chain couples TRBV11-2 to TRBJ2-4; the match to TRBD2 covers 15 bases. CDR3 length: 19 residues. Germline CDR1 is SGHAT and CDR2 is FQNNGV. The trim removed 4 bases at V and 7 bases at J, leaving 14 bases unmatched. The CDR3 here is CASSSHLGLAGGPRNIQYF. The CDR3 nucleotides are TGTGCCAGCAGCTCCCACCTTGGACTAGCGGGGGGGCCAAGGAACATTCAGTACTTC.

The rearrangement joins TRBV12-3 or TRBV12-4 to TRBJ1-1; TRBD1 matches 10 bases. The CDR3 consists of 12 residues. The junction had 8 bases not matched to a gene; V was cut back by 8 bases and J by 11 bases. The CDR3 sequence: CASGQDRGFAFF. CDR3 nucleotides: TGTGCCAGCGGACAGGACAGGGGGTTTGCTTTCTTT.

The chain carries TRBV5-8 and TRBJ2-7; TRBD2 might be the D (5 bases). Germline CDR1 and CDR2: SGHTS and YDEGEE. The V end was cut by 4 bases, the J end by 0 bases, with 14 bases between. The length of the CDR3 is 15 residues. The CDR3 here is CASSPNGILSYEQYF. The CDR3 nucleotides read TGTGCCAGCAGCCCGAACGGGATCCTCTCCTACGAGCAGTACTTC.

This sequence joins TRBV24-1 and TRBJ2-5; D gene ambiguous. The CDR3 has 12 amino acids. Germline loops: CDR1 KGHDR, CDR2 SFDVKD. The V gene lost 4 bases and the J gene lost 7 bases, with 9 bases spanning the gap. CDR3: CATSEASGTQYF. The CDR3 region has the DNA TGTGCCACCAGTGAAGCTAGTGGGACCCAGTACTTC.

The chain carries TRBV6-5 and TRBJ2-1, with no clear D. CDR1 and CDR2 (germline): MNHEY, SVGAGI. This CDR3 region has 16 residues. With 0 bases removed from V and 0 bases from J, the gap between germline ends came to 9 bases. CDR3 protein: CASSYSNTGSYNEQFF. The CDR3, as DNA: TGTGCCAGCAGTTACTCTAACACGGGCTCCTACAATGAGCAGTTCTTC.

Concerning this clone: Other DNA sequences of this sample code for an identical CDR3. The chain couples TRBV19 to TRBJ1-1, with D unclear. Trimming shortened V by 0 bases and J by 3 bases, and 8 bases separated the two germline ends. In germline, CDR1 is LNHDA, CDR2 SQIVND (reference sequence). There are 14 residues in the CDR3. The CDR3 loop is CASSIDLEDTEAFF. CDR3 coding DNA: TGTGCCAGTAGTATAGATTTGGAGGACACTGAAGCTTTCTTT.

The chain carries TRBV7-9 and TRBJ2-5; 7 bases agree with TRBD1. Germline V gene data show CDR1 as SEHNR and CDR2 as FQNEAQ (reference sequence). V lost 1 base, J lost 2 bases, and 4 bases stayed unmatched. The CDR3 is 15 residues long. The CDR3 nucleotides read TGTGCCAGCAGCTTAGGGGACAGCCCGCAAGAGACCCAGTACTTC. Its translation is CASSLGDSPQETQYF.

V gene TRBV5-6 combines with J gene TRBJ1-2; D is undetermined. Trimming removed 1 base at V and 6 bases at J, with 10 bases between. Germline V gene sequence: CDR1 SGHDT, CDR2 YYEEEE. The CDR3 loop spans 13 amino acids. The CDR3, as DNA: TGTGCCAGCAGCTTGTTACCCGGGGATGGCTACACCTTC. Protein: CASSLLPGDGYTF.

V usage is TRBV15 and J usage is TRBJ1-1, with TRBD1 as a possible D gene (6 bases). The V gene lost 5 bases and the J gene lost 5 bases, with 18 bases spanning the gap. Germline loops: CDR1 LNHNV, CDR2 YYDKDF (reference sequence). The CDR3 contains 15 residues. The CDR3 region has the DNA TGTGCCACCAGCGGTACAGGGTGGGGTATAACTGAAGCTTTCTTT. This gives the protein CATSGTGWGITEAFF. The full variable domain, completed using reference TRBV15 and TRBJ1-1, is DAMVIQNPRYQVTQFGKPVTLSCSQTLNHNVMYWYQQKSSQAPKLLFHYYDKDFNNEADTPDNFQSRRPNTSFCFLDIRSPGLGDTAMYLCATSGTGWGITEAFFGQGTRLTVV.

This chain uses TRBV5-1 with TRBJ1-1; D is undetermined. Germline assignment: CDR1 SGHRS and CDR2 YFSETQ. This CDR3 has 12 amino acids. V lost 5 bases to trimming and J lost 3 bases, with 8 bases between them. The CDR3 spells CASRTGYTEAFF. The CDR3 nucleotides are TGCGCCAGCAGAACGGGTTACACTGAAGCTTTCTTT.

This chain uses TRBV14 with TRBJ2-3; D is perhaps TRBD2 (6 bases). Germline V gene lookup returns CDR1 SGHDN and CDR2 FVKESK. CDR3 length: 16 amino acids. Between the trimmed V and J ends, which lost 3 bases and 1 base, there was a span of 14 bases. CDR3 sequence: CASSHFRRGGTDTQYF. For the CDR3, the DNA is TGTGCCAGCAGCCACTTCCGGAGGGGCGGCACAGATACGCAGTATTTT.

The V gene is TRBV12-3 or TRBV12-4, the J gene TRBJ1-2; 7 nucleotides line up with TRBD1. The ends lost 3 bases at V and 7 bases at J; junction bases unmatched: 5. This CDR3 comprises 13 residues. CDR3 in amino acids: CASSFAGTVGYTF. DNA of the CDR3: TGTGCCAGCAGTTTTGCCGGGACAGTTGGCTACACCTTC.

V gene TRBV10-3 combines with J gene TRBJ1-2; a weak D match, TRBD1 (5 bases). The V gene's germline CDR1 is ENHRY and CDR2 SYGVKD. V dropped 6 bases and J dropped 4 bases, with 12 bases sitting between them. This CDR3 has 13 residues. The CDR3 here is CAISTGTLYGYTF. The CDR3 coding sequence is TGTGCCATCAGCACAGGAACCCTCTATGGCTACACCTTC.

This clone was seen only once. This chain joins TRBV5-4 and TRBJ1-1; D might be TRBD1 (5 bases). Germline V CDR1 and CDR2: SGHNT, YYREEE (reference sequence). The CDR3 is 15 amino acids. Trimming took 4 bases from V and 4 from J, leaving 17 bases between them. The CDR3 sequence is CASSLNKQVPTEAFF. The CDR3 DNA follows: TGTGCCAGCAGCCTCAACAAACAGGTCCCCACTGAAGCTTTCTTT.

This rearrangement joins TRBV9 to TRBJ2-1; 14 positions agree with TRBD2. Germline CDR1 is SGDLS and CDR2 is YYNGEE. The trim removed 4 bases at V and 7 bases at J, leaving 7 bases unmatched. The CDR3 extends over 16 amino acids. The CDR3 reads CASSTSGTSGGNEQFF. CDR3 in DNA: TGTGCCAGCAGCACATCCGGGACTAGCGGGGGTAATGAGCAGTTCTTC.

The V call is TRBV18, the J call TRBJ1-2; possible D gene TRBD1, 6 bases. This CDR3 has 14 amino acids. CDR1 KGHSH and CDR2 LQKENI come from the germline V gene. The germline V and J ends were trimmed by 2 bases and 3 bases, with 10 bases remaining between them. The CDR3 coding sequence is TGTGCCAGCTCACCAACCGGGACATACTATGGCTACACCTTC. As protein: CASSPTGTYYGYTF.